This T cell receptor beta chain was identified in a study of T cells after yellow fever vaccination. At the level of the study: SMART-Seq v4 Ultra Low Input prepared libraries from low-cell fractions.

The CDR3 covers 14 residues. In germline, CDR1 is LNHNV, CDR2 YYDKDF (reference sequence). V was shortened by 0 bases and J by 5 bases, with 8 bases between the two germline ends. TCR cDNA, made by 5'RACE template switching, carried an added universal primer site and UMIs. TCRdb re-derived calls from the 5' RACE reads in MiXCR, one entry per CDR3 protein. The table has about 340,000 distinct CDR3 sequences, around 13% seen once. This TCR was sampled from a man between 18 and 35 years old who received the YFV17D yellow fever vaccine. This specimen consisted of CD4+ T cells sorted from PBMCs, obtained 15 days after the yellow fever booster vaccination. V and J are TRBV15 and TRBJ1-5, with no clear D. CDR3 DNA: TGTGCCACCAGCAGAGATTGGGGTTATCAGCCCCAGCATTTT. This sequence encodes CATSRDWGYQPQHF.